A selection of T cell receptor beta chains follows, all from one sample in a study of cytomegalovirus exposure and HLA in healthy donors. This table comes from immunoSEQ multiplex PCR, and its TCRdb copy is limited to in-frame clones, with some not included. The repertoire holds 150,000 to 250,000 clones, with roughly four fifths as singletons. Source material: PBMCs. The origin of the receptors is a woman aged 50 to 60 in good health and CMV-seropositive. CDR3s include the opening cysteine and the closing phenylalanine or tryptophan. The order of the fields is D gene, clone size, J gene, V gene, CDR3 DNA, CDR3 protein. The D gene is left open where the match is weak. Part of the rows lack a size; the others show once, few, many or a class for expanded clones.

d_call: TRBD1
clone_size: NA
j_call: TRBJ2-2
v_call: TRBV6-9
cdr3_nt: TGTGCCAGCAGGACCAGGGGGCCGGACACCGGGGAGCTGTTTTTT
cdr3_aa: CASRTRGPDTGELFF

d_call: NA
clone_size: NA
j_call: TRBJ1-1
v_call: TRBV6-6
cdr3_nt: TGTGCCAGCAGTTACTCTCAGGGGAACACTGAAGCTTTCTTT
cdr3_aa: CASSYSQGNTEAFF

d_call: NA
clone_size: NA
j_call: TRBJ2-2
v_call: TRBV7-9
cdr3_nt: TGTGCCAGCAGCAGATTATATGCAGGGAACACCGGGGAGCTGTTTTTT
cdr3_aa: CASSRLYAGNTGELFF

d_call: TRBD1
clone_size: few
j_call: TRBJ1-3
v_call: TRBV28
cdr3_nt: TGTGCCAGCAGTCTCCAGGGGGCGTTGGGAAACACCATATATTTT
cdr3_aa: CASSLQGALGNTIYF

d_call: NA
clone_size: NA
j_call: TRBJ2-5
v_call: TRBV6-1
cdr3_nt: TGTGCCAGCAGTCTTCAGGGAAATAAAGAGACCCAGTACTTC
cdr3_aa: CASSLQGNKETQYF

d_call: NA
clone_size: NA
j_call: TRBJ1-5
v_call: TRBV30
cdr3_nt: TGTGCCTGGAGTTACGGACGGGGATATCATCAGCCCCAGCATTTT
cdr3_aa: CAWSYGRGYHQPQHF

d_call: NA
clone_size: NA
j_call: TRBJ2-7
v_call: TRBV5-8
cdr3_nt: TGTGCCAGCAGCTTGGGCGGGGAATACGAGCAGTACTTC
cdr3_aa: CASSLGGEYEQYF

d_call: NA
clone_size: NA
j_call: TRBJ1-2
v_call: TRBV2
cdr3_nt: TGTGCCAGCCAGGGGAATAACTATGGCTACACCTTC
cdr3_aa: CASQGNNYGYTF

d_call: TRBD1
clone_size: NA
j_call: TRBJ1-2
v_call: TRBV9
cdr3_nt: TGTGCCAGCAGCGTATTACAGGGGGACGGCTACACCTTC
cdr3_aa: CASSVLQGDGYTF

d_call: TRBD2
clone_size: few
j_call: TRBJ2-7
v_call: TRBV6-5
cdr3_nt: TGTGCCAGCAGTTACGGGACTAGCAGGGCCTCCTACGAGCAGTACTTC
cdr3_aa: CASSYGTSRASYEQYF

d_call: TRBD2
clone_size: NA
j_call: TRBJ2-1
v_call: TRBV10-3
cdr3_nt: TGTGCCATCAGCGCCGGAGCGGGAGTGTCCTACAATGAGCAGTTCTTC
cdr3_aa: CAISAGAGVSYNEQFF

d_call: NA
clone_size: NA
j_call: TRBJ2-7
v_call: TRBV19
cdr3_nt: TGTGCCAGTAGGAACGCCGCTCTGGGGGCTTACGAGCAGTACTTC
cdr3_aa: CASRNAALGAYEQYF

d_call: TRBD1
clone_size: NA
j_call: TRBJ1-1
v_call: TRBV6-1
cdr3_nt: TGTGCCAGCGCGGGACAGATAAACACTGAAGCTTTCTTT
cdr3_aa: CASAGQINTEAFF

d_call: TRBD1
clone_size: NA
j_call: TRBJ1-1
v_call: TRBV10-3
cdr3_nt: TGTGCCATCAGTGAACAGGGGGGGGGTGAAGCTTTCTTT
cdr3_aa: CAISEQGGGEAFF

d_call: NA
clone_size: NA
j_call: TRBJ2-7
v_call: TRBV5-5
cdr3_nt: TGTGCCAGCAGCTCCAACGCTCAGGGTTACGAGCAGTACTTC
cdr3_aa: CASSSNAQGYEQYF

d_call: NA
clone_size: NA
j_call: TRBJ1-3
v_call: TRBV5-1
cdr3_nt: TGCGCCAGCAGCTTCGACACAAGCTCTGGAAACACCATATATTTT
cdr3_aa: CASSFDTSSGNTIYF

d_call: TRBD2
clone_size: few
j_call: TRBJ2-4
v_call: TRBV23-1
cdr3_nt: TGCGCCAGCAGCCCAAAGACGGGGGGGGCAATAGGCATTCAGTACTTC
cdr3_aa: CASSPKTGGAIGIQYF

d_call: TRBD2
clone_size: NA
j_call: TRBJ2-4
v_call: TRBV6-5
cdr3_nt: TGTGCCAGCAGCTCCGGACTAGCGGGAGACATTCAGTACTTC
cdr3_aa: CASSSGLAGDIQYF

d_call: NA
clone_size: NA
j_call: TRBJ2-3
v_call: TRBV4-1
cdr3_nt: TGCGCCAGCAGCCAAGAGCGTCCAGATACGCAGTATTTT
cdr3_aa: CASSQERPDTQYF

d_call: NA
clone_size: few
j_call: TRBJ1-1
v_call: TRBV14
cdr3_nt: TGTGCCAGCAGCCGGTTGAACACCAACACTGAAGCTTTCTTT
cdr3_aa: CASSRLNTNTEAFF

d_call: TRBD1
clone_size: NA
j_call: TRBJ2-7
v_call: TRBV5-1
cdr3_nt: TGCGCCAGCAGCACCTGGACAGGCCCTGGCTACGAGCAGTACTTC
cdr3_aa: CASSTWTGPGYEQYF

d_call: NA
clone_size: NA
j_call: TRBJ1-1
v_call: TRBV6-6
cdr3_nt: TGTGCCAGCAGTTACTCCAGGGGAGAAAACACTGAAGCTTTCTTT
cdr3_aa: CASSYSRGENTEAFF

d_call: TRBD1
clone_size: NA
j_call: TRBJ2-7
v_call: TRBV20-1
cdr3_nt: TGCAGTGCTGGGGACAGGGACGAGCAGTACTTC
cdr3_aa: CSAGDRDEQYF

d_call: NA
clone_size: NA
j_call: TRBJ2-3
v_call: TRBV2
cdr3_nt: TGTGCCAGCAGTCCCGTGCGGGCTGGTGGAGATACGCAGTATTTT
cdr3_aa: CASSPVRAGGDTQYF

d_call: NA
clone_size: NA
j_call: TRBJ1-4
v_call: TRBV5-1
cdr3_nt: TGCGCCAGCAGCCCCGGGGGGGTGGAGGAAAAACTGTTTTTT
cdr3_aa: CASSPGGVEEKLFF

d_call: TRBD2
clone_size: once
j_call: TRBJ2-7
v_call: TRBV7-2
cdr3_nt: TGTGCCAGCAGCACAACTAGCGGGGGGGCTGGGTACGAGCAGTACTTC
cdr3_aa: CASSTTSGGAGYEQYF

d_call: TRBD2
clone_size: NA
j_call: TRBJ2-2
v_call: TRBV5-5
cdr3_nt: TGTGCCAGCAGCTTGGGACTAGCGGGGGTTTATAAAACCGGGGAGCTGTTTTTT
cdr3_aa: CASSLGLAGVYKTGELFF

d_call: NA
clone_size: NA
j_call: TRBJ1-2
v_call: TRBV7-8
cdr3_nt: TGTGCCAGCAGCGATGGCGAGGCATATGGCTACACCTTC
cdr3_aa: CASSDGEAYGYTF

d_call: NA
clone_size: once
j_call: TRBJ2-7
v_call: TRBV7-9
cdr3_nt: TGTGCCAGCAGCCAAGGGCCTAGACAGCCCTCCTACGAGCAGTACTTC
cdr3_aa: CASSQGPRQPSYEQYF

d_call: NA
clone_size: NA
j_call: TRBJ1-5
v_call: TRBV28
cdr3_nt: TGTGCCAGCACTCGTCCCAGGACATTTATTAGCAATCAGCCCCAGCATTTT
cdr3_aa: CASTRPRTFISNQPQHF

d_call: TRBD1
clone_size: few
j_call: TRBJ1-2
v_call: TRBV6-6
cdr3_nt: TGTGCCAGCAGTTACTCGCGGACAGGGGGGGATGGCTACACCTTC
cdr3_aa: CASSYSRTGGDGYTF

d_call: NA
clone_size: NA
j_call: TRBJ1-2
v_call: TRBV6-6
cdr3_nt: TGTGCCAGCAGCCGACAGACCTATGGCTACACCTTC
cdr3_aa: CASSRQTYGYTF

d_call: TRBD1
clone_size: NA
j_call: TRBJ2-5
v_call: TRBV7-2
cdr3_nt: TGTGCCAGCAGCCTCCGCCGGGACAGAACCCAGTACTTC
cdr3_aa: CASSLRRDRTQYF

d_call: NA
clone_size: NA
j_call: TRBJ2-1
v_call: TRBV5-1
cdr3_nt: TGCGCCAGCAGCTTACCCCACCAAGGGGGTGAGCAGTTCTTC
cdr3_aa: CASSLPHQGGEQFF

d_call: NA
clone_size: NA
j_call: TRBJ2-2
v_call: TRBV12-1
cdr3_nt: TGTGCCAGCAGCGCCCCCACGGAGGCCGGGGAGCTGTTTTTT
cdr3_aa: CASSAPTEAGELFF

d_call: NA
clone_size: NA
j_call: TRBJ1-2
v_call: TRBV7-8
cdr3_nt: TGTGCCAGCAGCTTAGGAGGAGACTATGGCTACACCTTC
cdr3_aa: CASSLGGDYGYTF

d_call: NA
clone_size: NA
j_call: TRBJ2-6
v_call: TRBV30
cdr3_nt: TGTGCCTGGTCAGTAATTGGGGCCAACGGCCTGACTTTC
cdr3_aa: CAWSVIGANGLTF

d_call: NA
clone_size: NA
j_call: TRBJ1-2
v_call: TRBV20-1
cdr3_nt: TGCAGTGCTTCCAGGGTTGATGGCTACACCTTC
cdr3_aa: CSASRVDGYTF